These T cell receptor beta chains were read from a single sample in a study of T cell changes during pregnancy in multiple sclerosis. The protocol was immunoSEQ multiplex PCR, while the TCRdb copy is restricted to in-frame clones and leaves out a portion. The sample carries fewer than 100,000 clones, about 88% recorded once. This material consisted of peripheral blood, taken before pregnancy. The receptors here all came from a female donor with multiple sclerosis, enrolled in a pregnancy study. The CDR3 runs from the conserved cysteine through the conserved F or W. Fields, in order: clone size, J gene, D gene, V gene, CDR3 protein, CDR3 DNA. D genes are given only for firm matches. The size entry is marked missing in some rows and otherwise reads once, few, many or a size class.

>.|TRBJ1-5|.|TRBV19
CASNRDAPSNQPQHF
TGTGCCAGTAACAGGGACGCACCCTCCAATCAGCCCCAGCATTTT
>.|TRBJ1-1|TRBD1|TRBV10-3
CAISELNNRGTEAFF
TGTGCCATCAGTGAGTTGAACAACAGGGGCACTGAAGCTTTCTTT
>.|TRBJ2-7|TRBD2|TRBV15
CATSRVVAGGYEQYF
TGTGCCACCAGCAGAGTAGTGGCGGGGGGCTACGAGCAGTACTTC
>.|TRBJ1-2|.|TRBV5-1
CASSLAVYPGTNYGYTF
TGCGCCAGCAGCTTGGCGGTCTACCCCGGGACTAACTATGGCTACACCTTC
>.|TRBJ1-1|TRBD1|TRBV10-1
CASSVGTVPDTEAFF
TGCGCCAGCAGTGTGGGGACAGTGCCGGACACTGAAGCTTTCTTT
>.|TRBJ2-1|.|TRBV5-6
CASSFIPVYNEQFF
TGTGCCAGCAGCTTCATACCAGTTTACAATGAGCAGTTCTTC
>.|TRBJ2-1|.|TRBV18
CASSPTSGGETHNEQFF
TGTGCCAGCTCACCCACCAGCGGCGGGGAAACCCACAATGAGCAGTTCTTC
>few|TRBJ1-2|.|TRBV30
CAWSRQTDGYTF
TGTGCCTGGAGTCGACAAACCGATGGCTACACCTTC
>.|TRBJ2-2|.|TRBV30
CAWCYQNTGELFF
TGTGCCTGGTGTTACCAGAATACCGGGGAGCTGTTTTTT
>.|TRBJ2-7|TRBD2|TRBV7-2
CASSPQTSGAYEQYF
TGTGCCAGCAGCCCGCAGACTAGCGGGGCTTACGAGCAGTACTTC
>.|TRBJ2-6|.|TRBV28
CASSLWWVAGLISGANVLTF
TGTGCCAGCAGTTTATGGTGGGTTGCAGGGCTGATATCTGGGGCCAACGTCCTGACTTTC
>once|TRBJ1-5|.|TRBV5-1
CASSWGGQRNQPQHF
TGCGCCAGCAGCTGGGGCGGACAGCGGAATCAGCCCCAGCATTTT
>.|TRBJ1-4|.|TRBV12-1
CASSFYFGEESNEKLFF
TGTGCCAGCAGCTTTTATTTTGGGGAGGAGTCTAATGAAAAACTGTTTTTT
>.|TRBJ2-3|TRBD2|TRBV7-2
CASSLGLAGAQDTQYF
TGTGCCAGCAGCTTAGGACTAGCGGGGGCCCAAGATACGCAGTATTTT
>.|TRBJ2-2|TRBD2|TRBV7-3
CASSLMGGGLANTGELFF
TGTGCCAGCAGCTTAATGGGCGGGGGGCTCGCGAACACCGGGGAGCTGTTTTTT
>.|TRBJ1-2|TRBD1|TRBV4-3
CASSQSGTGNPYGYTF
TGCGCCAGCAGCCAGTCCGGGACAGGGAACCCCTATGGCTACACCTTC
>.|TRBJ1-2|.|TRBV28
CASSVIGGEGYTF
TGTGCCAGCTCAGTCATCGGGGGAGAGGGCTACACCTTC
>many|TRBJ1-1|.|TRBV29-1
CSVVTVNTEAFF
TGCAGCGTTGTGACAGTGAACACTGAAGCTTTCTTT
>.|TRBJ1-4|.|TRBV28
CASSQTTGTLEKLFF
TGTGCCAGCAGCCAAACGACAGGTACCTTGGAAAAACTGTTTTTT
>.|TRBJ2-1|TRBD1|TRBV10-2
CASSGQYNEQFF
TGCGCCAGCTCGGGACAGTACAATGAGCAGTTCTTC
>.|TRBJ1-1|.|TRBV5-1
CASSLGAVLRDMNTEAFF
TGCGCCAGCAGCTTGGGTGCAGTGCTACGGGACATGAACACTGAAGCTTTCTTT
>.|TRBJ2-7|TRBD1|TRBV5-1
CASSMDRASYEQYF
TGCGCCAGCAGCATGGACAGGGCCTCCTACGAGCAGTACTTC
>once|TRBJ2-1|.|TRBV7-2
CASSLEWTGGGGQFF
TGTGCCAGCAGCTTAGAGTGGACGGGAGGGGGCGGGCAGTTCTTC
>.|TRBJ2-5|TRBD2|TRBV4-1
CASSRGLAGSYQETQYF
TGCGCCAGCAGCCGAGGGCTAGCGGGGTCGTACCAAGAGACCCAGTACTTC
>.|TRBJ1-1|TRBD1|TRBV19
CASSRDREVTEAFF
TGTGCCAGTAGTAGAGACAGGGAAGTCACTGAAGCTTTCTTT
>.|TRBJ2-1|.|TRBV6-6
CASSPSTYNEQFF
TGTGCCAGCAGTCCTAGCACCTACAATGAGCAGTTCTTC
>.|TRBJ1-2|.|TRBV30
CAWRLGGTNYGYTF
TGTGCCTGGAGGCTCGGGGGAACAAACTATGGCTACACCTTC
>once|TRBJ1-1|.|TRBV7-9
CASRNTGNTEAFF
TGTGCCAGCAGAAATACAGGGAACACTGAAGCTTTCTTT
>once|TRBJ1-4|TRBD1|TRBV28
CASSGGTYEKLFF
TGTGCCAGTTCAGGGGGCACGTATGAAAAACTGTTTTTT
>.|TRBJ2-1|.|TRBV13
CASSLKPQGYNEQFF
TGTGCCAGCAGCTTAAAACCACAGGGTTACAATGAGCAGTTCTTC
>.|TRBJ1-6|.|TRBV7-2
CASSFRGNSPLHF
TGTGCCAGCAGCTTTCGGGGGAATTCACCCCTCCACTTT
>.|TRBJ1-6|.|TRBV7-8
CASSPWKGRVNNSPLHF
TGTGCCAGCAGCCCATGGAAGGGGAGGGTGAATAATTCACCCCTCCACTTT
>.|TRBJ1-2|.|TRBV29-1
CSVERQTYGYTF
TGCAGCGTTGAGAGGCAGACCTATGGCTACACCTTC
>.|TRBJ1-1|.|TRBV28
CASSFDRENTEAFF
TGTGCCAGCAGTTTCGACAGAGAGAACACTGAAGCTTTCTTT
>.|TRBJ1-1|.|TRBV4-1
CASSQDFARNTEAFF
TGCGCCAGCAGCCAAGATTTTGCGCGGAACACTGAAGCTTTCTTT
>.|TRBJ2-1|TRBD2|TRBV2
CASSEVPGGKSWQFF
TGTGCCAGCAGTGAGGTTCCGGGGGGGAAGTCCTGGCAGTTCTTC
>.|TRBJ2-7|.|TRBV14
CASSHWLYEQYF
TGTGCCAGCAGCCACTGGCTCTACGAGCAGTACTTC